The 29 T cell receptor beta chains given below trace back to one sample, sequenced in a study of T cells in Graves' hyperthyroidism and ophthalmopathy. The investigators amplified TCR beta CDR3 regions from RNA transcripts. The TCR CDR3 was amplified in a first-round RT-PCR using the HTBI primer set. TCRdb reprocessed the multiplex PCR reads with MiXCR, giving one entry per CDR3 protein. This table holds around 440,000 distinct CDR3 sequences, around a sixth found once. Sequenced sample: blood. These receptors were taken from a young woman with Graves' hyperthyroidism.

This clonotype appeared many times. The CDR3 here is CASRPGTSGSSPYEQYF. DNA of the CDR3: TGTGCCAGCAGGCCCGGGACTAGCGGGAGTTCACCCTACGAGCAGTACTTC. V usage is TRBV2 and J usage is TRBJ2-7, with 14 bases matching TRBD2. Germline V CDR1 and CDR2: SNHLY, FYNNEI. This CDR3 contains 17 residues. V shed 6 bases and J 2 bases; nucleotides not matched to a gene: 9.

In its sample, this clonotype was seen many times. The chain employs TRBV15 and TRBJ2-7, with 11 nucleotides matching TRBD2. The CDR3 is made up of 16 amino acids. J lost 2 bases, V lost 2 bases, and 5 bases had no gene match. Germline CDR1 and CDR2: LNHNV and YYDKDF (reference sequence). In DNA form, the CDR3 reads TGTGCCACCAGCAGATCCCTAGCGGGAGGTCCCTACGAGCAGTACTTC. This gives the protein CATSRSLAGGPYEQYF.

This clonotype occurred many times. This chain connects TRBV11-3 to TRBJ2-1, with unresolved D. Germline V gene sequence: CDR1 SGHNT, CDR2 YENEEA. Trimming removed 3 bases from V and 9 bases from J, with 18 bases in between. This CDR3 has 15 residues. The CDR3 DNA reads as TGTGCCAGCAGCTTGTCCAAATTTTCCCTCCTTGAGCAGTTCTTC. It is translated as CASSLSKFSLLEQFF.

This clonotype was found many times. The chain joins TRBV5-1 to TRBJ2-1; 9 nucleotides line up with TRBD2. This CDR3 region has 14 residues. The germline gives CDR1 SGHRS, CDR2 YFSETQ. V dropped 3 bases and J dropped 4; count of bases not matched to a gene: 2. The CDR3 DNA sequence: TGCGCCAGCAGCTCCAGCGGGGGGTACAATGAGCAGTTCTTC. Amino acid sequence: CASSSSGGYNEQFF.

This clonotype occurred many times. The rearrangement links TRBV9 to TRBJ2-1; D may be TRBD2 (6 bases). This CDR3 region has 14 residues. V lost 3 bases and J lost 10, with 17 bases in between. Germline V lookup: CDR1 SGDLS, CDR2 YYNGEE. The CDR3 nucleotides read TGTGCCAGCAGCGGGGGGAGGCGGTCCAACGAGCAGTTCTTC. Encoded protein: CASSGGRRSNEQFF.

This clonotype has only a few counts. The chain combines TRBV5-6 with TRBJ1-1; D is undetermined. The germline CDR1 and CDR2 sequences are SGHDT and YYEEEE. V lost 0 bases and J 7 bases, leaving 10 bases between the germline ends. The CDR3 has 13 amino acids. The DNA of the CDR3 is TGTGCCAGCAGCTTGGCCCTGATAGGTGAAGCTTTCTTT. Translated: CASSLALIGEAFF.

Notes on this clonotype: One end of the junction is discordant with germline, which a read error may explain. The gene calls are TRBV7-9 and TRBJ2-3; D ambiguous. The length of the CDR3 is 11 residues. Looked up from germline, CDR1 is SEHNR and CDR2 is FQNEAQ (reference sequence). The CDR3 here is CASSPPGTQCF. The CDR3 DNA follows: TGTGCCAGCAGTCCGCCCGGAACGCAGTGTTTT.

This clonotype was recorded many times. This chain joins TRBV5-1 and TRBJ1-1; D is possibly TRBD1 (5 bases). CDR1 and CDR2 (germline): SGHRS, YFSETQ. Trimming removed 5 bases at V and 4 bases at J, with 18 bases between. The CDR3 contains 15 residues. The CDR3 bases are TGCGCCAGCAGAAAATCTCAGGGAGAGGGCACTGAAGCTTTCTTT. This gives the protein CASRKSQGEGTEAFF.

This clonotype was counted many times. The chain employs TRBV5-1 and TRBJ1-1; the D is unclear. The V gene lost 10 bases and the J gene lost 2 bases, with 12 bases spanning the gap. Per germline, CDR1 SGHRS and CDR2 YFSETQ. There are 12 residues in the CDR3. The CDR3 is CAVRSGNTEAFF. The CDR3 DNA reads TGCGCCGTCCGGTCCGGTAACACTGAAGCTTTCTTT.

This sequence joins TRBV4-2 and TRBJ1-2; D is uncertain. CDR1 is LGHNA and CDR2 is YNFKEQ in the germline V gene. The CDR3 runs 13 residues. Trimming removed 5 bases at V and 1 base at J, with 8 bases between. The CDR3 region has the DNA TGTGCCAGCAGCAGAGGAGATAACTATGGCTACACCTTC. This encodes CASSRGDNYGYTF.

Ten or more counts support this clonotype. This chain joins TRBV27 and TRBJ2-5; 7 bases fit TRBD2. The CDR3 has 13 residues. From germline, CDR1 is MNHEY and CDR2 SMNVEV (reference sequence). The V gene end was trimmed by 8 bases and the J gene end by 5 bases; junction bases not matched to a gene: 8. CDR3: CASGNWGGETQYF. The CDR3 nucleotides read TGTGCCAGCGGAAACTGGGGAGGGGAGACCCAGTACTTC.

This clonotype showed up many times. CDR3 sequence reads: CASSLTPSGSFQETQYF. The DNA for the CDR3 is TGTGCCAGCAGTTTAACTCCTAGCGGGAGCTTCCAAGAGACCCAGTACTTC. J is TRBJ2-5 and V is TRBV12-3 or TRBV12-4; 10 positions match TRBD2. The CDR3 totals 17 residues. The J segment lost 1 base and the V segment lost 2 bases, leaving 7 bases of the junction unmatched.

This clonotype was counted ten times or more. This rearrangement joins TRBV7-3 to TRBJ1-2; 9 bases match TRBD1. CDR1 and CDR2 (germline): SGHTA, FQGTGA. CDR3 length: 15 amino acids. Losses at the gene ends were 7 bases for V and 7 bases for J; bases not matched to a gene: 13. CDR3 nucleotides: TGTGCCAGCAAACCTCCGGGACAGGGAGTGGCTGGCTACACCTTC. Protein sequence: CASKPPGQGVAGYTF.

This clonotype was picked up many times. This chain connects TRBV7-6 to TRBJ1-1, with no clear D. Per germline, CDR1 SGHVS and CDR2 FNYEAQ. CDR3 length: 13 amino acids. The V and J ends lost 1 base and 0 bases respectively, with 3 bases between them. The CDR3 region has the DNA TGTGCCAGCAGCTTAGAGGTGAACACTGAAGCTTTCTTT. This gives the protein CASSLEVNTEAFF.

J is TRBJ2-7 and V is TRBV19; 12 bases agree with TRBD1. The V gene's germline CDR1 is LNHDA and CDR2 SQIVND (reference sequence). V gave up 4 bases and J gave up 5 bases; unmatched junction bases: 3. There are 14 residues in the CDR3. CDR3 sequence (DNA): TGTGCCAGTAGTAGGGGGACAGGGGGCCACGAGCAGTACTTC. It yields the protein CASSRGTGGHEQYF.

This clonotype was recorded a few times. CDR3: CASSQDEASGGAEQYF. In DNA form, the CDR3 reads TGTGCCAGCAGCCAAGATGAGGCTAGCGGGGGGGCGGAGCAGTACTTC. This chain connects TRBV4-2 to TRBJ2-7, with TRBD2 matching 12 bases. The CDR3 spans 16 residues. V was clipped by 0 bases and J by 7 bases; unmatched bases: 7. Germline CDR1 reads LGHNA; CDR2 reads YNFKEQ.

This clonotype showed up just once. This chain joins TRBV20-1 and TRBJ1-1; unclear D gene. CDR3 size: 14 residues. The V and J ends lost 1 base and 0 bases respectively, with 9 bases between them. CDR1 and CDR2 from the germline V gene are DFQATT and SNEGSKA (reference sequence). The CDR3 reads CSARALRVNTEAFF. The CDR3 region has the DNA TGCAGTGCTAGAGCCCTCCGGGTGAACACTGAAGCTTTCTTT.

This clonotype was picked up many times. This chain links TRBV13 with TRBJ1-2; 12 nucleotides align to TRBD1. V shed 5 bases, J shed 3 bases, and the junction held 4 bases outside the gene matches. In germline, CDR1 is PRHDT, CDR2 FYEKMQ (reference sequence). The CDR3 is 15 amino acids. The CDR3 loop reads CASSPGTGGDYGYTF. CDR3 nucleotides: TGTGCCAGCAGCCCGGGGACAGGGGGCGACTATGGCTACACCTTC.

The chain has TRBV29-1 and TRBJ1-5; perhaps TRBD1 as D (6 bases). Germline V gene sequence: CDR1 SQVTM, CDR2 ANQGSEA. With 6 bases removed from V and 5 bases from J, the gap between germline ends came to 14 bases. This CDR3 has 13 residues. DNA for the CDR3: TGCAGCGTGGGGGCTCAAAGGGATCAGCCCCAGCATTTT. Its translation: CSVGAQRDQPQHF.

The chain has TRBV6-1 and TRBJ1-2, with D uncertain. V was clipped by 6 bases and J by 4 bases, with 9 bases between them. There are 12 residues in the CDR3. Germline V lookup: CDR1 MNHNS, CDR2 SASEGT. Here the CDR3 DNA reads TGTGCCAGCAGGGAGGGAACCTATGGCTACACCTTC. The encoded protein is CASREGTYGYTF.

This rearrangement joins TRBV4-2 to TRBJ2-1; D may be TRBD1 or TRBD2 (7 bases each). This CDR3 spans 15 amino acids. Germline assignment: CDR1 LGHNA and CDR2 YNFKEQ. With 3 bases removed from V and 7 bases from J, the gap between germline ends came to 16 bases. In DNA form, the CDR3 reads TGTGCCAGCAGCCAGCAGGGGGGGGGAATAAATGAGCAGTTCTTC. Its translation: CASSQQGGGINEQFF.

This clonotype showed up many times. V gene TRBV3-1 combines with J gene TRBJ1-1; D is unresolved. The V and J ends lost 1 base and 4 bases respectively, with 7 bases between them. The CDR3 loop spans 13 amino acids. The germline V gene has CDR1 LGHDT and CDR2 YNNKEL (reference sequence). CDR3 amino acids: CASSQGGGTEAFF. The DNA for the CDR3 is TGTGCCAGCAGCCAAGGGGGTGGCACTGAAGCTTTCTTT.

The chain has TRBV12-3 or TRBV12-4 and TRBJ2-7; D not resolved. V lost 6 bases and J 6 bases, leaving 12 bases between the germline ends. This CDR3 is 12 amino acids long. CDR3 protein: CASSPGGSEQYF. In DNA, the CDR3 is TGTGCCAGCAGCCCGGGCGGCAGCGAGCAGTACTTC.

J is TRBJ2-3 and V is TRBV5-4; 11 nucleotides agree with TRBD2. The CDR3 is 16 amino acids. Unmatched junction bases numbered 12, after V lost 6 bases and J lost 6 bases. Germline V gene lookup returns CDR1 SGHNT and CDR2 YYREEE (reference sequence). The CDR3 here is CASTRPGLAVGDTQYF. The CDR3, as DNA: TGTGCCAGCACCCGACCGGGACTAGCGGTGGGGGATACGCAGTATTTT. The entire variable domain, with the rest obtained from reference TRBV5-4 and TRBJ2-3, is as follows: ETGVTQSPTHLIKTRGQQVTLRCSSQSGHNTVSWYQQALGQGPQFIFQYYREEENGRGNFPPRFSGLQFPNYSSELNVNALELDDSALYLCASTRPGLAVGDTQYFGPGTRLTVL.

The sample holds many counts of this clonotype. The chain links TRBV6-1 to TRBJ2-7, with 11 positions matching TRBD2. CDR1 and CDR2 from the germline V gene are MNHNS and SASEGT. Germline trimming cut 3 bases from V and 0 bases from J; bases unmatched to any gene: 4. This CDR3 contains 16 residues. This chain's CDR3 is CASSEISGGGSYEQYF. The CDR3 nucleotides read TGTGCCAGCAGTGAGATTAGCGGGGGGGGCTCCTACGAGCAGTACTTC.

This clonotype was seen repeatedly, ten times or more. CDR3 coding DNA: TGTGCCAGCAGTTTTAGTCTCCTAACTTCCAACAATGAGCAGTTCTTC. Residues: CASSFSLLTSNNEQFF. The J gene is TRBJ2-1, the V gene TRBV12-3 or TRBV12-4, with D uncertain. This CDR3 is 16 amino acids long. With 3 bases removed from V and 5 bases from J, the gap between germline ends came to 17 bases.

The sample holds many counts of this clonotype. The rearrangement links TRBV2 to TRBJ2-1; D is ambiguous. The V gene lost 6 bases and the J gene lost 6 bases, with 18 bases spanning the gap. The length of the CDR3 is 15 residues. Germline loops: CDR1 SNHLY, CDR2 FYNNEI. The CDR3 DNA reads as TGTGCCAGCAGATCTACTCCCCCGGGCACCAATGAGCAGTTCTTC. This sequence encodes CASRSTPPGTNEQFF.

This clonotype was counted a few times. The chain joins TRBV4-2 to TRBJ1-4; D gene ambiguous. The germline V and J ends were trimmed by 0 bases and 0 bases, with 5 bases remaining between them. The length of the CDR3 is 15 residues. The V gene's germline CDR1 is LGHNA and CDR2 YNFKEQ. CDR3 nucleotides: TGTGCCAGCAGCCAAGAGGGAGCAACTAATGAAAAACTGTTTTTT. Translated, it gives CASSQEGATNEKLFF.

In this sample, this clonotype turned up many times. The V gene is TRBV6-1, the J gene TRBJ1-6; the D gene is possibly TRBD1 (5 bases). CDR1 is MNHNS, CDR2 SASEGT, per germline. V lost 0 bases and J lost 8, with 17 bases in between. CDR3 length equals 17 residues. In DNA form, the CDR3 reads TGTGCCAGCAGTGAAGCGGGTGGGGCAGTGGACGATTCACCCCTCCACTTT. This gives the protein CASSEAGGAVDDSPLHF.